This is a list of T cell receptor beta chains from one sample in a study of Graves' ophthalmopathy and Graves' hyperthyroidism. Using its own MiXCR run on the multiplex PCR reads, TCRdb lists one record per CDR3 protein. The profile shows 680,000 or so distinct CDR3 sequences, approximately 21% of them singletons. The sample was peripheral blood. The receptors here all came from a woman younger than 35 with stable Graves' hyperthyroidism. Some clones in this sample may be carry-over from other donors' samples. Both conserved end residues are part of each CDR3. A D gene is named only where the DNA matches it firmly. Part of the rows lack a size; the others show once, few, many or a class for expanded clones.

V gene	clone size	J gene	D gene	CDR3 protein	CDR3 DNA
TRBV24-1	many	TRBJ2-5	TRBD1	CATSDFSATGSETQYF	TGTGCCACCAGTGATTTTTCCGCGACAGGGTCGGAGACCCAGTACTTC
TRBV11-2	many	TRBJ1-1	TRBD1	CASARQGNTEAFF	TGTGCCAGCGCCCGACAGGGGAACACTGAAGCTTTCTTT
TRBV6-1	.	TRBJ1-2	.	CASSPVPFPQNYGYTF	TGTGCCAGCAGTCCCGTGCCCTTCCCGCAAAACTATGGCTACACCTTC
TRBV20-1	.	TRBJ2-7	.	CSARDGDIGAGDSYEQYF	TGCAGTGCTAGAGATGGAGATATTGGGGCAGGGGATTCCTACGAGCAGTACTTC
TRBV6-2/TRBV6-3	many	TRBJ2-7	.	CASSYFGDYEQYF	TGTGCCAGCAGTTACTTCGGAGATTACGAGCAGTACTTC
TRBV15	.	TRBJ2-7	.	CATSPSRAPPYEQYF	TGTGCCACCAGCCCCTCCAGGGCACCGCCCTACGAGCAGTACTTC
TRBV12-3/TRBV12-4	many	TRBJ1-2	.	CASSFGGFYGYTF	TGTGCCAGCAGTTTCGGGGGATTCTATGGCTACACCTTC
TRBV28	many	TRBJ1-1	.	CASSLRAGGLSAEAFF	TGTGCCAGCAGTTTAAGGGCAGGCGGGTTGAGCGCTGAAGCTTTCTTT
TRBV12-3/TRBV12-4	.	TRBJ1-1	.	CASSLRGGRAFF	TGTGCCAGCAGTTTAAGGGGAGGTCGAGCTTTCTTT
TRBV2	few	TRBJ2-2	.	CASSSAGGELFF	TGTGCCAGCAGTTCGGCCGGCGGGGAGCTGTTTTTT
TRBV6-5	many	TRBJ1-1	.	CASSYSPLGNTEAFF	TGTGCCAGCAGTTACTCCCCGTTAGGAAACACTGAAGCTTTCTTT
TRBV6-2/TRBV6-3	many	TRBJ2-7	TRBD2	CASRRLAGGYEQYF	TGTGCCAGCAGAAGACTAGCGGGTGGCTACGAGCAGTACTTC
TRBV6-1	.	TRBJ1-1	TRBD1	CASSRTGSQVAVEAFF	TGTGCCAGCAGCCGGACAGGTTCCCAGGTTGCCGTTGAAGCTTTCTTT
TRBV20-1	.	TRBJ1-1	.	CSARGFRGAYEAFF	TGCAGTGCTAGGGGGTTCCGAGGGGCCTATGAAGCTTTCTTT
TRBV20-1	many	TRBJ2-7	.	CSARIGPSSYEQYF	TGCAGTGCTAGAATTGGTCCCAGCTCCTACGAGCAGTACTTC
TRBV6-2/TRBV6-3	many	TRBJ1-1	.	CASSGLLNTEAFF	TGTGCCAGCAGTGGCCTCTTGAACACTGAAGCTTTCTTT
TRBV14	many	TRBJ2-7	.	CASSHTVSYEQYF	TGTGCCAGCAGCCACACAGTATCCTACGAGCAGTACTTC
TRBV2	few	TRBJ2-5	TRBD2	CASRTAGGPYTQYF	TGTGCCAGCCGAACAGCGGGGGGCCCGTACACCCAGTACTTC
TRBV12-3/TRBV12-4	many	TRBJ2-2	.	CASSFIEAGELFF	TGTGCCAGCAGTTTCATTGAGGCCGGGGAGCTGTTTTTT
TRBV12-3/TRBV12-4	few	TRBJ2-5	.	CASSAGWSETQYF	TGTGCCAGCAGTGCAGGCTGGAGCGAGACCCAGTACTTC
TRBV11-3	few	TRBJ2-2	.	CASSRRTDTGELFF	TGTGCCAGCAGCCGCCGGACCGACACCGGGGAGCTGTTTTTT
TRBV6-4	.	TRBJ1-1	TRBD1	CASSDRTGRLEAFF	TGTGCCAGCAGTGATAGGACAGGGCGGCTTGAAGCTTTCTTT
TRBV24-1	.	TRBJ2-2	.	CATSEAPHRSGELFF	TGTGCCACCAGCGAAGCACCCCACAGGTCCGGGGAGCTGTTTTTT
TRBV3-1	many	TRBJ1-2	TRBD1	CASSRGKAGGAYGYTF	TGTGCCAGCAGCCGGGGAAAGGCAGGGGGGGCCTATGGCTACACCTTC
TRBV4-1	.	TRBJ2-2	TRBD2	CASSHTSGGAYTGELFF	TGCGCCAGCAGCCATACTAGCGGGGGGGCCTACACCGGGGAGCTGTTTTTT
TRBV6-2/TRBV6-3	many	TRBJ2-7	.	CASTDGTPGSYEQYF	TGTGCCAGCACCGACGGAACCCCCGGGTCCTACGAGCAGTACTTC
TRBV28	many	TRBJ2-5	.	CASSSTGTQYF	TGTGCCAGCAGTTCCACAGGGACCCAGTACTTC
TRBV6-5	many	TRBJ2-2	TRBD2	CASSWGLGDTGELFF	TGTGCCAGCAGTTGGGGACTAGGTGACACCGGGGAGCTGTTTTTT
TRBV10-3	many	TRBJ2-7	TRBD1	CAISEYLGTGSYEQYF	TGTGCCATCAGTGAGTACTTGGGGACAGGCTCCTACGAGCAGTACTTC
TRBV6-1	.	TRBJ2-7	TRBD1	CASSIGTGGLYEQYF	TGTGCCAGCAGTATCGGGACAGGGGGTCTTTACGAGCAGTACTTC
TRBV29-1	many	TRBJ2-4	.	CSVEDPKLRENIQYF	TGCAGCGTTGAAGATCCGAAGCTACGGGAAAACATTCAGTACTTC
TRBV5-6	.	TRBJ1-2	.	CASSRSGGYGYTF	TGTGCCAGCAGCCGTAGTGGTGGCTATGGCTACACCTTC
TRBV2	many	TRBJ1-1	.	CASRGTTGYTEAFF	TGTGCCAGCAGGGGAACAACAGGGTACACTGAAGCTTTCTTT
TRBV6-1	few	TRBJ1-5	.	CASRWVRDKKGQPQHF	TGTGCCAGCAGGTGGGTGAGGGACAAAAAGGGGCAGCCCCAGCATTTT
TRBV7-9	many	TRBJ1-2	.	CASSPRTGTLNGYTF	TGTGCCAGCAGCCCGCGCACAGGGACTTTGAATGGCTACACCTTC
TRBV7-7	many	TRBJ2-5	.	CASSQSPTGGRTQYF	TGTGCCAGCAGCCAATCCCCGACAGGTGGTAGGACCCAGTACTTC
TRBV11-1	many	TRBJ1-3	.	CASSLAPPGSGNTIYF	TGTGCCAGCAGCTTAGCCCCCCCAGGTTCGGGAAACACCATATATTTT
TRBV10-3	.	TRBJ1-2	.	CAISEPPIRGYTF	TGTGCCATCAGTGAGCCGCCGATTCGTGGCTACACCTTC
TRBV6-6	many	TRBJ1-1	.	CASRPSGLAEAFF	TGTGCCAGCAGGCCCTCCGGGTTAGCTGAAGCTTTCTTT
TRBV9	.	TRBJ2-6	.	CASSVAGAGANVLTF	TGTGCCAGCAGCGTAGCAGGGGCCGGGGCCAACGTCCTGACTTTC
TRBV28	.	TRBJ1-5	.	CASSPGHSNQPQHF	TGTGCCAGCAGCCCAGGGCATAGCAATCAGCCCCAGCATTTT
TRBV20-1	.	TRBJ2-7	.	CSATGVYEQYF	TGCAGTGCTACAGGGGTCTACGAGCAGTACTTC
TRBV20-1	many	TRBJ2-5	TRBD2	CSARDLGLAGQETQYF	TGCAGTGCTAGAGATCTCGGACTAGCGGGCCAAGAGACCCAGTACTTC
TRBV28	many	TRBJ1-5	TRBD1	CASTPAGSGGPLQHF	TGTGCCAGCACCCCCGCGGGATCAGGGGGCCCTCTCCAGCATTTT
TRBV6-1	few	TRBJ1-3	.	CASSSILGQTDTIYF	TGTGCCAGTTCTAGCATCCTTGGACAGACGGACACCATATATTTT
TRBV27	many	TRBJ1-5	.	CASSPEWEFYSNQPQHF	TGTGCCAGCAGCCCAGAGTGGGAGTTCTATAGCAATCAGCCCCAGCATTTT
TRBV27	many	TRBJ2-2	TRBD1	CASSAGTGRSGELFF	TGTGCCAGCAGTGCCGGGACAGGGAGATCCGGGGAGCTGTTTTTT
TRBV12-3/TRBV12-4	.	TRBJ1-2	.	CASSSAGGRYGYTF	TGTGCCAGCAGTTCAGCGGGGGGCCGTTATGGCTACACCTTC